The 18 T cell receptor beta chains below were found in one sample sequenced in a study of cytomegalovirus exposure and HLA in healthy donors. The PCR had 60 Vbeta and 13 Jbeta primers. Repertoires were generated with immunoSEQ multiplex PCR, while TCRdb's copy carries only in-frame clones and drops some. The sample yields about 120,000 clones, 70% to 90% seen once. The source material was PBMCs. Receptors originate from a man between 18 and 29 years old in good health and CMV-seropositive.

V is TRBV9 and J is TRBJ1-2; D is perhaps TRBD1 (5 bases). The CDR3 is 16 amino acids. The germline gives CDR1 SGDLS, CDR2 YYNGEE. V was cut by 0 bases and J by 1 base, with 13 bases left in between. In nucleotides, the CDR3 is TGTGCCAGCAGCGTAGGGGGCTGGGGGGGTAACTATGGCTACACCTTC. It yields the protein CASSVGGWGGNYGYTF.

This clone was observed a single time. The chain employs TRBV30 and TRBJ2-5; tentative D call: TRBD2 (6 bases). The germline V gene has CDR1 GTSNPN and CDR2 SVGIG (reference sequence). The CDR3 is 13 residues long. V was shortened by 2 bases and J by 10 bases, with 17 bases between the two germline ends. CDR3 sequence: CAWSRSTSSGQYF. Here the CDR3 DNA reads TGTGCCTGGAGTAGGTCTACTAGCTCGGGCCAGTACTTC. The variable domain in full, with the rest retrieved from reference TRBV30 and TRBJ2-5, is SQTIHQWPATLVQPVGSPLSLECTVEGTSNPNLYWYRQAAGRGLQLLFYSVGIGQISSEVPQNLSASRPQDRQFILSSKKLLLSDSGFYLCAWSRSTSSGQYFGPGTRLLVL.

The chain has TRBV27 and TRBJ1-1; possible D gene TRBD1, 5 bases. Germline CDR1 reads MNHEY; CDR2 reads SMNVEV (reference sequence). V was pared by 5 bases and J by 0 bases, with 13 bases between. There are 15 residues in the CDR3. This chain's CDR3 is CASSTWTDMNTEAFF. The DNA for the CDR3 is TGTGCCAGCAGTACCTGGACGGACATGAACACTGAAGCTTTCTTT.

This chain connects TRBV5-6 to TRBJ1-1, with D uncertain. Germline V gene sequence: CDR1 SGHDT, CDR2 YYEEEE. The CDR3 sequence is 14 residues long. Trimming left V 5 bases short and J 3 bases short, with 14 bases between. CDR3 DNA: TGTGCCAGCAGAATGGCGGTTTTGGACACTGAAGCTTTCTTT. It codes for CASRMAVLDTEAFF.

The chain employs TRBV7-2 and TRBJ2-1; TRBD2 aligns across 9 bases. The CDR3 is made up of 16 amino acids. J was trimmed by 8 bases and V by 5 bases; bases with no gene match: 13. The germline V gene encodes CDR1 SGHTA and CDR2 FQGNSA. DNA for the CDR3: TGTGCCAGCAGCACCACCGGGACTAGCTACAATGATGAGCAGTTCTTC. It is translated as CASSTTGTSYNDEQFF.

The genes are TRBV5-6 and TRBJ2-5; 11 nucleotides match TRBD2. Germline-derived CDR1 and CDR2 are SGHDT and YYEEEE. V lost 0 bases to trimming and J lost 4 bases; unmatched junction nucleotides: 5. The CDR3 is made up of 16 amino acids. The CDR3 reads CASSLAVAGGRETQYF. The CDR3 bases are TGTGCCAGCAGCTTGGCCGTAGCGGGGGGGCGAGAGACCCAGTACTTC.

This sequence joins TRBV5-1 and TRBJ2-1; the D is unclear. V was trimmed by 7 bases and J by 7 bases, leaving 15 bases between them. The CDR3 sequence is 13 residues long. The germline V gene encodes CDR1 SGHRS and CDR2 YFSETQ. CDR3 residues: CASGRQDRNEQFF. The CDR3 DNA follows: TGCGCCAGCGGAAGGCAGGATCGGAATGAGCAGTTCTTC. Variable domain in full (rest from reference TRBV5-1 and TRBJ2-1): KAGVTQTPRYLIKTRGQQVTLSCSPISGHRSVSWYQQTPGQGLQFLFEYFSETQRNKGNFPGRFSGRQFSNSRSEMNVSTLELGDSALYLCASGRQDRNEQFFGPGTRLTVL.

This clone was seen more than once but under ten times. The J gene is TRBJ2-7, the V gene TRBV6-1, with a possible D match to TRBD2 (6 bases). Trimming shortened V by 1 base and J by 0 bases, and 25 bases separated the two germline ends. The CDR3 is 20 amino acids. Germline V CDR1 and CDR2: MNHNS, SASEGT. The CDR3 region has the DNA TGTGCCAGCAGTGAAGGCAGGGTGGGGACTTATTTCAGAAGCTCCTACGAGCAGTACTTC. Translated, it gives CASSEGRVGTYFRSSYEQYF.

This clone was counted once. This sequence joins TRBV5-6 and TRBJ1-2; maybe TRBD1 (6 bases). The CDR3 has 15 amino acids. With 4 bases removed from V and 3 bases from J, the gap between germline ends came to 16 bases. Germline loops: CDR1 SGHDT, CDR2 YYEEEE. Written as DNA, the CDR3 is TGTGCCAGCAGCCTTGCGACAGGAGGATACTATGGCTACACCTTC. Protein: CASSLATGGYYGYTF.

The chain links TRBV11-3 to TRBJ2-7, with 14 nucleotides matching TRBD2. The CDR3 has 14 residues. Germline CDR1 SGHNT, CDR2 YENEEA. J gave up 11 bases and V 4 bases, and 7 bases lay outside the gene matches. The CDR3: CASSSTGLAGGEYF. CDR3 in DNA: TGTGCCAGCAGCTCGACCGGACTAGCGGGGGGAGAGTACTTC.

As regards this clone: The sample holds other DNA sequences that translate to the same CDR3. The rearrangement links TRBV6-1 to TRBJ1-5; TRBD1 might be the D (5 bases). CDR1 is MNHNS and CDR2 is SASEGT in the germline V gene. Trimming took off 4 bases at V and 2 bases at J, with 9 bases between the two ends. The CDR3 is 14 amino acids. The CDR3 loop reads CASSGEGGNQPQHF. The CDR3 coding sequence is TGTGCCAGCAGTGGGGAAGGGGGCAATCAGCCCCAGCATTTT.

This clone has just one count. The J gene is TRBJ2-5, the V gene TRBV5-1; 7 nucleotides line up with TRBD2. Germline CDR1 is SGHRS and CDR2 is YFSETQ. The V segment lost 4 bases and the J segment 5 bases; nucleotides outside the gene matches: 11. The CDR3 consists of 15 residues. The CDR3 DNA reads as TGCGCCAGCAGCGGGGGGGGAGCAGCCGAGGAGACCCAGTACTTC. Its translation: CASSGGGAAEETQYF.

The genes are TRBV28 and TRBJ2-7; unclear D gene. Deletions cut 5 bases from V and 0 bases from J, with 11 bases between. The CDR3 sequence is 14 residues long. Germline V lookup: CDR1 MDHEN, CDR2 SYDVKM. The CDR3 nucleotides read TGTGCCAGCAGTCCGCTTGGCATCTCCTACGAGCAGTACTTC. It codes for CASSPLGISYEQYF.

The chain employs TRBV19 and TRBJ1-6; 7 nucleotides line up with TRBD1. The germline gives CDR1 LNHDA, CDR2 SQIVND (reference sequence). The CDR3 length is 18 residues. V trimming: 1 base; J trimming: 0 bases; junction bases outside the gene matches: 6. CDR3 bases: TGTGCCAGTAGTATAGGACCGGGACAGAGCTCCTATAATTCACCCCTCCACTTT. Amino acids: CASSIGPGQSSYNSPLHF.

This clone was picked up a small number of times. The chain joins TRBV2 to TRBJ1-1; 8 positions agree with TRBD1. CDR1 and CDR2 from the germline V gene are SNHLY and FYNNEI. CDR3 size: 15 residues. The V segment lost 7 bases and the J segment 3 bases; nucleotides outside the gene matches: 10. The CDR3: CASTPMTGEDTEAFF. CDR3 nucleotides: TGTGCCAGCACCCCCATGACAGGGGAGGACACTGAAGCTTTCTTT.

This chain connects TRBV18 to TRBJ1-1; D is undetermined. V was trimmed by 2 bases and J by 6 bases, leaving 13 bases between them. The CDR3 sequence is 14 residues long. Germline lookup yields CDR1 KGHSH and CDR2 LQKENI. The CDR3 here is CASSPTGLDPEAFF. In nucleotides, the CDR3 is TGTGCCAGCTCACCAACCGGACTGGACCCTGAAGCTTTCTTT.

The rearrangement links TRBV28 to TRBJ1-1; 10 nucleotides align to TRBD1. J gave up 2 bases and V 5 bases, and 5 bases lay outside the gene matches. CDR1 and CDR2 (germline): MDHEN, SYDVKM. The CDR3 is 15 amino acids. CDR3 amino acids: CASSPPTGGNTEAFF. The CDR3 nucleotides read TGTGCCAGCAGTCCCCCGACAGGGGGCAACACTGAAGCTTTCTTT.

The chain employs TRBV5-1 and TRBJ2-2; TRBD1 agrees at 8 bases. The ends lost 4 bases at V and 1 base at J; junction bases unmatched: 6. Germline CDR1 reads SGHRS; CDR2 reads YFSETQ. CDR3 length: 16 amino acids. The CDR3 region is CASSRGQGWNTGELFF. CDR3 bases: TGCGCCAGCAGCCGTGGACAGGGATGGAACACCGGGGAGCTGTTTTTT.